These 29 T cell receptor beta chains came from one sample sequenced in a study of blood T cell repertoires in COVID-19. Sequencing used immunoSEQ multiplex PCR; TCRdb keeps in-frame clones, though not all of them. The sample lists around 69,000 clones; 89% were seen once. Sequenced: peripheral blood. The receptors shown here come from a woman aged 45-60 years with active COVID-19.

This rearrangement joins TRBV2 to TRBJ2-3; D gene ambiguous. Germline V gene sequence: CDR1 SNHLY, CDR2 FYNNEI. V gave up 4 bases and J gave up 0 bases, with 11 bases separating them. CDR3 length: 15 amino acids. The CDR3 is CASSVVGSSTDTQYF. CDR3 DNA: TGTGCCAGCAGTGTAGTCGGTTCCAGCACAGATACGCAGTATTTT.

CDR3 nucleotides: TGTGCCAGCAGCTTAGACGGTTACAATGAGCAGTTCTTC. It yields the protein CASSLDGYNEQFF. The V and J genes are TRBV11-3 and TRBJ2-1; the D is unclear. CDR3 length: 13 amino acids. Trimming took 0 bases from V and 4 from J, leaving 4 bases between them. Germline CDR1 is SGHNT and CDR2 is YENEEA.

The chain couples TRBV6-1 to TRBJ1-2, with 8 nucleotides matching TRBD1. V gave up 3 bases and J gave up 1 base; unmatched junction bases: 7. The CDR3 extends over 16 amino acids. The germline V gene encodes CDR1 MNHNS and CDR2 SASEGT. The CDR3 DNA is TGTGCCAGCAGTGACCAGGGGGCGCTTAATAACTATGGCTACACCTTC. The encoded protein is CASSDQGALNNYGYTF.

DNA for the CDR3: TGTGCCAGCAGCTCGGGTTACGGAGAGACCCAGTACTTC. It encodes CASSSGYGETQYF. The chain carries TRBV5-6 and TRBJ2-5; D gene uncertain. From germline, CDR1 is SGHDT and CDR2 YYEEEE. The CDR3 spans 13 residues. V was cut by 3 bases and J by 4 bases, with 10 bases left in between.

The J gene is TRBJ2-7, the V gene TRBV28; tentatively, D is TRBD1 (5 bases). Between the trimmed V and J ends, which lost 6 bases and 0 bases, there was a span of 15 bases. This CDR3 spans 15 amino acids. The germline gives CDR1 MDHEN, CDR2 SYDVKM. The CDR3 nucleotides are TGTGCCAGCAGCCCCTTCAGGGCCATCTCCTACGAGCAGTACTTC. Protein product: CASSPFRAISYEQYF.

The chain couples TRBV5-1 to TRBJ2-1; possible D gene TRBD2, 6 bases. The CDR3 has 14 amino acids. Germline V gives CDR1 SGHRS, CDR2 YFSETQ. V lost 7 bases and J 2 bases, leaving 13 bases between the germline ends. CDR3 nucleotides: TGCGCCAGCGGGGCGGGGACTGCCTACAATGAGCAGTTCTTC. It codes for CASGAGTAYNEQFF.

The V gene is TRBV29-1, the J gene TRBJ2-3; the D is unclear. The CDR3 is 13 residues long. The ends were cut back, 0 bases at V and 6 bases at J, with 10 bases in the middle. The V gene's germline CDR1 is SQVTM and CDR2 ANQGSEA. CDR3 sequence reads: CSVEEATRDTQYF. CDR3 sequence (DNA): TGCAGCGTTGAAGAGGCTACCAGGGATACGCAGTATTTT.

This chain joins TRBV28 and TRBJ2-1, with D maybe TRBD2 (6 bases). V shed 3 bases and J shed 10 bases, with 10 bases lying between them. The CDR3 runs 12 residues. Germline CDR1 MDHEN, CDR2 SYDVKM. The CDR3 DNA follows: TGTGCCAGCAGTTTCGGTAGCGGAGAGCAGTTCTTC. Amino acids: CASSFGSGEQFF. Together with reference TRBV28 and TRBJ2-1, the CDR3 gives the full variable domain: DVKVTQSSRYLVKRTGEKVFLECVQDMDHENMFWYRQDPGLGLRLIYFSYDVKMKEKGDIPEGYSVSREKKERFSLILESASTNQTSMYLCASSFGSGEQFFGPGTRLTVL.

This clone showed up just once. This chain joins TRBV18 and TRBJ1-5; D is unresolved. The CDR3 extends over 16 amino acids. CDR1 KGHSH and CDR2 LQKENI come from the germline V gene. Trimming pared 1 base from V and 0 bases from J, leaving 10 bases between. CDR3 residues: CASSPQGGNSNQPQHF. The DNA for the CDR3 is TGTGCCAGCTCACCACAGGGCGGGAATAGCAATCAGCCCCAGCATTTT. Variable domain in full (rest from reference TRBV18 and TRBJ1-5): NAGVMQNPRHLVRRRGQEARLRCSPMKGHSHVYWYRQLPEEGLKFMVYLQKENIIDESGMPKERFSAEFPKEGPSILRIQQVVRGDSAAYFCASSPQGGNSNQPQHFGDGTRLSIL.

The rearrangement uses TRBV3-1 (or the pseudogene TRBV3-2) and TRBJ2-2; D is undetermined. Germline V lookup: CDR1 LGHDT, CDR2 YNNKEL (reference sequence). The V gene lost 5 bases and the J gene lost 0 bases, with 7 bases spanning the gap. The CDR3 consists of 14 residues. The DNA of the CDR3 is TGTGCCAGCAGCGACACACCGAACACCGGGGAGCTGTTTTTT. Residues: CASSDTPNTGELFF.

The chain links TRBV7-2 to TRBJ2-7; 9 bases match TRBD1. The V segment lost 5 bases and the J segment 9 bases; nucleotides outside the gene matches: 11. Germline V lookup: CDR1 SGHTA, CDR2 FQGNSA. The length of the CDR3 is 14 residues. The CDR3 loop reads CASSRSTGGVRQYF. The CDR3 DNA reads as TGTGCCAGCAGCAGGTCCACAGGGGGCGTGCGGCAGTACTTC.

The chain has TRBV27 and TRBJ2-7; 11 nucleotides line up with TRBD1. J lost 3 bases, V lost 6 bases, and 4 bases had no gene match. Germline assignment: CDR1 MNHEY and CDR2 SMNVEV (reference sequence). This CDR3 is built from 14 residues. The CDR3 here is CASRPGTGGYEQYF. The CDR3 DNA follows: TGTGCCAGCAGACCCGGGACAGGGGGCTACGAGCAGTACTTC.

About this clone itself: The junction departs from germline at one end; a sequencing error may be responsible. Here the CDR3 DNA reads TGCAGCGTTGAAGTAGGACGAACTAGCGGGAGGGTGTTC. Translating it yields CSVEVGRTSGRVF. The chain is built from TRBV29-1 and TRBJ2-7, with 13 bases fitting TRBD2. This CDR3 is built from 13 residues. Per the germline V gene, CDR1 is SQVTM and CDR2 is ANQGSEA.

The chain joins TRBV7-6 to TRBJ2-7, with 7 nucleotides matching TRBD2. The germline gives CDR1 SGHVS, CDR2 FNYEAQ. This CDR3 has 16 amino acids. With 4 bases clipped from V and 3 bases from J, the junction kept 12 bases outside the gene matches. CDR3 nucleotides: TGTGCCAGCAGCTCGGGAGGTGTTGACCCCCACTACGAGCAGTACTTC. Amino acids: CASSSGGVDPHYEQYF.

The V and J genes are TRBV28 and TRBJ1-4; TRBD1 matches at 11 bases. The germline gives CDR1 MDHEN, CDR2 SYDVKM. The V and J ends lost 2 bases and 7 bases, in that order; junction bases with no gene match: 6. The CDR3 has 16 amino acids. CDR3 protein: CASSLGQDRGLEKLFF. The CDR3 DNA follows: TGTGCCAGCAGTTTAGGCCAGGACAGGGGGCTTGAAAAACTGTTTTTT.

This clone was recorded once. V is TRBV11-2 and J is TRBJ2-7; D gene uncertain. The CDR3 runs to 17 residues. V was pared by 1 base and J by 0 bases, with 16 bases between. The germline gives CDR1 SGHAT, CDR2 FQNNGV. The CDR3 coding sequence is TGTGCCAGCAGCTTAGCGGGTGGCCTGGCTAGCTCCTACGAGCAGTACTTC. This translates into CASSLAGGLASSYEQYF.

The V call is TRBV7-9, the J call TRBJ2-5; 13 nucleotides line up with TRBD2. CDR3 length: 18 residues. V trimming: 1 base; J trimming: 0 bases; junction bases outside the gene matches: 5. CDR1 and CDR2 (germline): SEHNR, FQNEAQ (reference sequence). CDR3 sequence: CASSLVGTSGMYQETQYF. The DNA for the CDR3 is TGTGCCAGCAGCTTAGTAGGGACTAGCGGGATGTACCAAGAGACCCAGTACTTC.

This chain links TRBV28 with TRBJ1-6; D remains unclear. Per the germline V gene, CDR1 is MDHEN and CDR2 is SYDVKM. The CDR3 spans 16 residues. Trimming removed 3 bases at V and 3 bases at J, with 12 bases between. Here the CDR3 reads CASSFQASLYNSPLHF. CDR3 nucleotide sequence: TGTGCCAGCAGTTTCCAGGCCAGCCTCTATAATTCACCCCTCCACTTT.

The chain uses TRBV19 and TRBJ1-2, with TRBD1 as a possible D gene (5 bases). Deletions cut 8 bases from V and 3 bases from J, with 13 bases between. Germline CDR1 is LNHDA and CDR2 is SQIVND (reference sequence). The CDR3 spans 13 residues. Here the CDR3 DNA reads TGTGCCAGTCGTCCAGACAGCTACTATGGCTACACCTTC. It codes for CASRPDSYYGYTF.

CDR3 DNA: TGTGCCAGCCAATCGGGACTAGGGGGCACCGGGGAGCTGTTTTTT. It is translated as CASQSGLGGTGELFF. The chain is built from TRBV27 and TRBJ2-2, with 8 bases identical to TRBD2. The CDR3 totals 15 residues. Germline assignment: CDR1 MNHEY and CDR2 SMNVEV (reference sequence). The ends lost 8 bases at V and 4 bases at J; junction bases unmatched: 9.

J is TRBJ1-3 and V is TRBV10-3; 8 bases are shared with TRBD1. Per germline, CDR1 ENHRY and CDR2 SYGVKD. There are 17 residues in the CDR3. J gave up 0 bases and V 6 bases, and 10 bases lay outside the gene matches. In nucleotides, the CDR3 is TGTGCCATCAGATCAGGCCAAGGACAGGGCTCTGGAAACACCATATATTTT. Protein: CAIRSGQGQGSGNTIYF.

V usage is TRBV2 and J usage is TRBJ2-7; D ambiguous. CDR1 SNHLY and CDR2 FYNNEI come from the germline V gene. V was shortened by 2 bases and J by 0 bases, with 8 bases between the two germline ends. The CDR3 is 14 residues long. CDR3: CASSEKSSSYEQYF. CDR3 in DNA: TGTGCCAGCAGTGAAAAGAGTAGCTCCTACGAGCAGTACTTC.

For the CDR3, the DNA is TGTGCCATGGGCGCCGGGGGCACTGAAGCTTTCTTT. Protein: CAMGAGGTEAFF. The V and J genes are TRBV10-3 and TRBJ1-1; perhaps TRBD1 as D (5 bases). V lost 9 bases and J 4 bases, leaving 12 bases between the germline ends. The CDR3 runs to 12 residues. In germline, CDR1 is ENHRY, CDR2 SYGVKD.

This clone was picked up one time. V gene TRBV5-1 combines with J gene TRBJ1-1; tentatively, D is TRBD1 (6 bases). Germline V gene lookup returns CDR1 SGHRS and CDR2 YFSETQ. The V end lost 4 bases, the J end lost 1 base, and 11 bases lay between the germline ends. There are 14 residues in the CDR3. The CDR3 nucleotides read TGCGCCAGCAGCCTGTCGACAGGGAACACTGAAGCTTTCTTT. This sequence encodes CASSLSTGNTEAFF. The full variable domain, rest sourced from reference TRBV5-1 and TRBJ1-1, is KAGVTQTPRYLIKTRGQQVTLSCSPISGHRSVSWYQQTPGQGLQFLFEYFSETQRNKGNFPGRFSGRQFSNSRSEMNVSTLELGDSALYLCASSLSTGNTEAFFGQGTRLTVV.

The chain couples TRBV9 to TRBJ1-4; 10 positions agree with TRBD1. This CDR3 comprises 18 residues. With V trimmed by 1 base and J by 3 bases, 9 bases remained unmatched. CDR1 and CDR2 (germline): SGDLS, YYNGEE. The CDR3 coding sequence is TGTGCCAGCAGCGTATCTTTGGAGGGGACAGGGGCTAATGAAAAACTGTTTTTT. Protein sequence: CASSVSLEGTGANEKLFF.

The V gene is TRBV28, the J gene TRBJ1-2; TRBD1 aligns across 9 bases. The CDR3 runs 13 residues. Per germline, CDR1 MDHEN and CDR2 SYDVKM. J was trimmed by 5 bases and V by 4 bases; bases with no gene match: 2. The CDR3 region is CASSSGQGYGYTF. The CDR3 nucleotides are TGTGCCAGCAGTTCAGGACAGGGGTATGGCTACACCTTC.

In this sample, this clone turned up once. The chain links TRBV9 to TRBJ2-7, with D uncertain. CDR3 length: 15 amino acids. V lost 4 bases to trimming and J lost 0 bases, with 14 bases between them. CDR1 is SGDLS and CDR2 is YYNGEE in the germline V gene. Written as DNA, the CDR3 is TGTGCCAGCAGCCCGAGCTCCGTAAACTCCTACGAGCAGTACTTC. Protein sequence: CASSPSSVNSYEQYF.

This clone is a singleton in its sample. J is TRBJ1-6 and V is TRBV30; D call uncertain. Germline V gene data show CDR1 as GTSNPN and CDR2 as SVGIG (reference sequence). V was pared by 6 bases and J by 0 bases, with 9 bases between. The CDR3 extends over 14 amino acids. CDR3 residues: CACHRSSYNSPLHF. The CDR3, as DNA: TGTGCCTGCCACAGAAGCTCCTATAATTCACCCCTCCACTTT.

The chain joins TRBV11-1 to TRBJ2-7; weak D call: TRBD2 (6 bases). Trimming pared 5 bases from V and 1 base from J, leaving 12 bases between. The CDR3 runs to 14 residues. CDR1 is SGHAT, CDR2 FQDESV, per germline (reference sequence). CDR3 residues: CASSPRRGSYEQYF. The DNA for the CDR3 is TGTGCCAGCAGCCCCCGGCGGGGTTCCTACGAGCAGTACTTC.